Listed below are T cell receptor beta chains from one sample, sequenced in a study of T cells after yellow fever vaccination. TCRdb redid the calling of the 5' RACE reads with MiXCR, one entry per CDR3 protein. The sample lists about 430,000 distinct CDR3 sequences, 18% occurring once. The sequencing here drew on PBMCs, taken before the yellow fever booster vaccination. The receptors stem from a man between 18 and 29 years old who received the YFV17D yellow fever vaccine. Each CDR3 is given with its conserved first and last residue. Each record gives: D gene, CDR3 length, J gene, clone size, V gene, CDR3 DNA, CDR3 protein. D genes are given only for firm matches. Not every row has a clone size; where given, it reads once, few, many or a size class.

d_call: TRBD2; cdr3_length: 14; j_call: TRBJ2-3; clone_size: .; v_call: TRBV19; cdr3_nt: TGTGCCAGTGCTTTCGCGGGGGGGCCAGATACGCAGTATTTT; cdr3_aa: CASAFAGGPDTQYF
d_call: TRBD1; cdr3_length: 15; j_call: TRBJ2-7; clone_size: .; v_call: TRBV4-3; cdr3_nt: TGCGCCAGCAGCCAAGCGTCCGGGACAGGCTACGAGCAGTACTTC; cdr3_aa: CASSQASGTGYEQYF
d_call: .; cdr3_length: 11; j_call: TRBJ1-2; clone_size: .; v_call: TRBV6-6; cdr3_nt: TGTGCCAGCAGTTATCTCGTCGGCTACACCTTC; cdr3_aa: CASSYLVGYTF
d_call: .; cdr3_length: 15; j_call: TRBJ2-7; clone_size: few; v_call: TRBV5-1; cdr3_nt: TGCGCCAGCAGCTTGGGGCCAGGGACCTCATACGAGCAGTACTTC; cdr3_aa: CASSLGPGTSYEQYF
d_call: .; cdr3_length: 14; j_call: TRBJ2-5; clone_size: few; v_call: TRBV20-1; cdr3_nt: TGCAGTGCTAGCCCCTTGACAGCTCAAGAGACCCAGTACTTC; cdr3_aa: CSASPLTAQETQYF
d_call: TRBD2; cdr3_length: 18; j_call: TRBJ2-2; clone_size: few; v_call: TRBV12-3/TRBV12-4; cdr3_nt: TGTGCCAGCAGTTTAGGCCAGAGGCTAGCGGGGGACACCGGGGAGCTGTTTTTT; cdr3_aa: CASSLGQRLAGDTGELFF
d_call: .; cdr3_length: 16; j_call: TRBJ1-5; clone_size: few; v_call: TRBV2; cdr3_nt: TGTGCCAGCAGTGGGCGGGGGGGATATAGCAATCAGCCCCAGCATTTT; cdr3_aa: CASSGRGGYSNQPQHF
d_call: .; cdr3_length: 13; j_call: TRBJ2-7; clone_size: few; v_call: TRBV18; cdr3_nt: TGTGCCAGCTCACGCCATGTCCGGGACGAGCAGTACTTC; cdr3_aa: CASSRHVRDEQYF
d_call: TRBD1; cdr3_length: 17; j_call: TRBJ1-6; clone_size: few; v_call: TRBV6-5; cdr3_nt: TGTGCCAGCAGTTACCGTTTAGGGACAGGAGATAATTCACCCCTCCACTTT; cdr3_aa: CASSYRLGTGDNSPLHF
d_call: TRBD1; cdr3_length: 14; j_call: TRBJ2-1; clone_size: .; v_call: TRBV5-1; cdr3_nt: TGCGCCAGCAGCCCCAGGCCCGGACAGGATGAGCAGTTCTTC; cdr3_aa: CASSPRPGQDEQFF
d_call: TRBD1; cdr3_length: 15; j_call: TRBJ1-3; clone_size: .; v_call: TRBV28; cdr3_nt: TGTGCCGTACCGAAGACAGGGGACTCTGGAAACACCATATATTTT; cdr3_aa: CAVPKTGDSGNTIYF
d_call: .; cdr3_length: 18; j_call: TRBJ1-5; clone_size: .; v_call: TRBV12-3/TRBV12-4; cdr3_nt: TGTGCCAGCAGTGGTGGTACAGGGAGAGGGAATAGCAATCAGCCCCAGCATTTT; cdr3_aa: CASSGGTGRGNSNQPQHF
d_call: .; cdr3_length: 13; j_call: TRBJ2-7; clone_size: many; v_call: TRBV12-3/TRBV12-4; cdr3_nt: TGTGCCAGCAGCTGGGACACCATCTACGAGCAGTACTTC; cdr3_aa: CASSWDTIYEQYF
d_call: TRBD1; cdr3_length: 16; j_call: TRBJ2-3; clone_size: few; v_call: TRBV12-3/TRBV12-4; cdr3_nt: TGTGCCAGCAGTCCACCCACGGGACAGGGAGCAGATACGCAGTATTTT; cdr3_aa: CASSPPTGQGADTQYF
d_call: TRBD2; cdr3_length: 17; j_call: TRBJ2-3; clone_size: once; v_call: TRBV11-3; cdr3_nt: TGTGCCAGCAGCGCGAACGGACTAGCGGAGAGCACAGATACGCAGTATTTT; cdr3_aa: CASSANGLAESTDTQYF
d_call: .; cdr3_length: 15; j_call: TRBJ1-3; clone_size: .; v_call: TRBV7-6; cdr3_nt: TGTGCCACCTCTTACGGGGAGACCTCTGGAAACACCATATATTTT; cdr3_aa: CATSYGETSGNTIYF
d_call: TRBD1; cdr3_length: 14; j_call: TRBJ1-1; clone_size: .; v_call: TRBV5-1; cdr3_nt: TGCGCCAGCAGCGATCAGGGGGGAAACACTGAAGCTTTCTTT; cdr3_aa: CASSDQGGNTEAFF
d_call: .; cdr3_length: 14; j_call: TRBJ2-2; clone_size: .; v_call: TRBV4-3; cdr3_nt: TGCGCCAGCAGCCGAAACCAGTATGGTGGGGAGCTGTTTTTT; cdr3_aa: CASSRNQYGGELFF
d_call: .; cdr3_length: 15; j_call: TRBJ1-1; clone_size: few; v_call: TRBV4-3; cdr3_nt: TGCGCCAGCAGCCAAGATGCCCAGGGTCGCACTGAAGCTTTCTTT; cdr3_aa: CASSQDAQGRTEAFF
d_call: TRBD2; cdr3_length: 15; j_call: TRBJ2-1; clone_size: .; v_call: TRBV12-3/TRBV12-4; cdr3_nt: TGTGCCAGCACCTTGACTAGCGGGGGGGGCGGTGAGCAGTTCTTC; cdr3_aa: CASTLTSGGGGEQFF
d_call: .; cdr3_length: 12; j_call: TRBJ2-5; clone_size: .; v_call: TRBV7-2; cdr3_nt: TGTGCCAGCGGCAGGGATTGGGAGACCCAGTACTTC; cdr3_aa: CASGRDWETQYF
d_call: .; cdr3_length: 15; j_call: TRBJ1-6; clone_size: many; v_call: TRBV4-3; cdr3_nt: TGCGCCAGCAGCCAAGACGCGCAGAATAATTCACCCCTCCACTTT; cdr3_aa: CASSQDAQNNSPLHF
d_call: TRBD1; cdr3_length: 19; j_call: TRBJ1-2; clone_size: .; v_call: TRBV7-2; cdr3_nt: TGTGCCAGCAGCTTAAAAGCCCCGGGACAGGGTTTCTCCTTCTATGGCTACACCTTC; cdr3_aa: CASSLKAPGQGFSFYGYTF
d_call: .; cdr3_length: 17; j_call: TRBJ2-3; clone_size: many; v_call: TRBV4-3; cdr3_nt: TGCGCCAGCAGCCCAATGGAGAGGGGGGAGAGCACAGATACGCAGTATTTT; cdr3_aa: CASSPMERGESTDTQYF
d_call: TRBD2; cdr3_length: 13; j_call: TRBJ2-5; clone_size: many; v_call: TRBV6-4; cdr3_nt: TGTGCCAGCAGCGAGACTAGCGAAGAGACCCAGTACTTC; cdr3_aa: CASSETSEETQYF
d_call: .; cdr3_length: 14; j_call: TRBJ2-5; clone_size: few; v_call: TRBV6-5; cdr3_nt: TGTGCCAGCAACCCCCGGGGGAGAGAAGAGACCCAGTACTTC; cdr3_aa: CASNPRGREETQYF
d_call: TRBD1; cdr3_length: 12; j_call: TRBJ1-2; clone_size: .; v_call: TRBV6-1; cdr3_nt: TGTGCCAGCAGTCCGGACAGGGATGGCTACACCTTC; cdr3_aa: CASSPDRDGYTF
d_call: TRBD2; cdr3_length: 16; j_call: TRBJ2-7; clone_size: few; v_call: TRBV27; cdr3_nt: TGTGCCAGCAGTCCTCCCCTTCCAGCGGGGGGCTACGAGCAGTACTTC; cdr3_aa: CASSPPLPAGGYEQYF
d_call: .; cdr3_length: 14; j_call: TRBJ1-2; clone_size: few; v_call: TRBV20-1; cdr3_nt: TGCAGTGCTGGCGGGTCGGGGGCCCTCTATGGCTACACCTTC; cdr3_aa: CSAGGSGALYGYTF
d_call: .; cdr3_length: 15; j_call: TRBJ1-5; clone_size: .; v_call: TRBV12-3/TRBV12-4; cdr3_nt: TGTGCCAGCAGCCCCTCTTCCGGGGGCAATCAGCCCCAGCATTTT; cdr3_aa: CASSPSSGGNQPQHF
d_call: TRBD2; cdr3_length: 18; j_call: TRBJ2-1; clone_size: few; v_call: TRBV4-1; cdr3_nt: TGCGCCAGCAGCCAAAGGGGTGGAGGAGCGGGGGGGCCCGGCGAGCAGTTCTTC; cdr3_aa: CASSQRGGGAGGPGEQFF
d_call: .; cdr3_length: 11; j_call: TRBJ1-1; clone_size: .; v_call: TRBV7-9; cdr3_nt: TGTGCCAGCAGCACGGGGTGGGAAGCTTTCTTT; cdr3_aa: CASSTGWEAFF
d_call: .; cdr3_length: 14; j_call: TRBJ2-7; clone_size: few; v_call: TRBV5-1; cdr3_nt: TGCGCCAGCAGCTCCTCCAGTGGGTCCTACGAGCAGTACTTC; cdr3_aa: CASSSSSGSYEQYF
d_call: TRBD2; cdr3_length: 17; j_call: TRBJ2-7; clone_size: few; v_call: TRBV7-2; cdr3_nt: TGTGCCAGCAGCTTAGATGCGGGGGGGCCTAACTCCTACGAGCAGTACTTC; cdr3_aa: CASSLDAGGPNSYEQYF
d_call: .; cdr3_length: 14; j_call: TRBJ2-2; clone_size: few; v_call: TRBV24-1; cdr3_nt: TGTGCCACCAGTGACCTACAAAGAGGGGGGGAGCTGTTTTTT; cdr3_aa: CATSDLQRGGELFF
d_call: .; cdr3_length: 15; j_call: TRBJ2-3; clone_size: .; v_call: TRBV5-1; cdr3_nt: TGCGCCAGCAGCTTACAGGCTTCAACGACAGATACGCAGTATTTT; cdr3_aa: CASSLQASTTDTQYF
d_call: .; cdr3_length: 13; j_call: TRBJ1-1; clone_size: few; v_call: TRBV18; cdr3_nt: TGTGCCAGCTCACCATCGGATGGTGGGGAAGCTTTCTTT; cdr3_aa: CASSPSDGGEAFF
d_call: TRBD1; cdr3_length: 15; j_call: TRBJ1-4; clone_size: few; v_call: TRBV4-3; cdr3_nt: TGCGCCAGCAGCCTAACGACAGGGCAAGATGAAAAACTGTTTTTT; cdr3_aa: CASSLTTGQDEKLFF
d_call: .; cdr3_length: 14; j_call: TRBJ1-5; clone_size: many; v_call: TRBV5-1; cdr3_nt: TGCGCCAGCAGCTTAGGAGGAAACAATCAGCCCCAGCATTTT; cdr3_aa: CASSLGGNNQPQHF
d_call: .; cdr3_length: 15; j_call: TRBJ2-7; clone_size: few; v_call: TRBV6-5; cdr3_nt: TGTGCCAGCAGTTACTCCCTCCGGGCTTACTACGAGCAGTACTTC; cdr3_aa: CASSYSLRAYYEQYF
d_call: .; cdr3_length: 17; j_call: TRBJ2-1; clone_size: few; v_call: TRBV6-1; cdr3_nt: TGTGCCAGCAGTGTTCAACGGACAGCTCTATCAACATATGAGCAGTTCTTC; cdr3_aa: CASSVQRTALSTYEQFF
d_call: TRBD2; cdr3_length: 15; j_call: TRBJ2-7; clone_size: .; v_call: TRBV3-1; cdr3_nt: TGTGCTAGCGGACCTTCCCGGACTAGCTTCTACGAGCAGTACTTC; cdr3_aa: CASGPSRTSFYEQYF
d_call: .; cdr3_length: 14; j_call: TRBJ1-2; clone_size: .; v_call: TRBV7-2; cdr3_nt: TGTGCCAGCAGTCTTCATCAGGGGTGGAATGGCTACACCTTC; cdr3_aa: CASSLHQGWNGYTF
d_call: TRBD1; cdr3_length: 14; j_call: TRBJ2-7; clone_size: many; v_call: TRBV29-1; cdr3_nt: TGCAGCGCCCGCGACAGGGGGAGCTCCTACGAGCAGTACTTC; cdr3_aa: CSARDRGSSYEQYF
d_call: .; cdr3_length: 14; j_call: TRBJ2-3; clone_size: .; v_call: TRBV5-1; cdr3_nt: TGCGCCAGCAGGGTGACGGTATACACAGATACGCAGTATTTT; cdr3_aa: CASRVTVYTDTQYF